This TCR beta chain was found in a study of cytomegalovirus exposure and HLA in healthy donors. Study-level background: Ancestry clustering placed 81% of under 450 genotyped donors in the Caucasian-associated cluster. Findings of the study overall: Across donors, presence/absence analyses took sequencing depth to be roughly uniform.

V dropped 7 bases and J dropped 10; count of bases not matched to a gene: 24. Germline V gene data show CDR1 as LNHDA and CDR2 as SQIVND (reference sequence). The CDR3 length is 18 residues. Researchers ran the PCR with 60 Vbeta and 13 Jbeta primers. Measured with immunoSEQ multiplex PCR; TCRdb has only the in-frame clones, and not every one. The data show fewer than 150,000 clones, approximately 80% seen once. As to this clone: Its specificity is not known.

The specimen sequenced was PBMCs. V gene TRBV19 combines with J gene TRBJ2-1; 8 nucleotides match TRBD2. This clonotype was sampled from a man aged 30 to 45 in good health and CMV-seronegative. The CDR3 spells CASTKLLHGAGGEGEQFF. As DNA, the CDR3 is TGTGCCAGTACCAAACTTCTTCACGGGGCGGGAGGTGAAGGGGAGCAGTTCTTC.